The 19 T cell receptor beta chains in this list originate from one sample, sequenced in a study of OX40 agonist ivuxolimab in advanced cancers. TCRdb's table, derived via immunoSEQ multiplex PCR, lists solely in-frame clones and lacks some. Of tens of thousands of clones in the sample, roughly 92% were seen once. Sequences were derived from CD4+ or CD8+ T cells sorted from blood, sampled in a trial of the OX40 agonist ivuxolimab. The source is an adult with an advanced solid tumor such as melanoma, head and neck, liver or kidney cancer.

The chain's CDR3 is CASSEAGGFTDTQYF. The CDR3 nucleotides read TGCGCCAGCAGTGAGGCGGGGGGCTTCACAGATACGCAGTATTTT. The V and J genes are TRBV10-2 and TRBJ2-3, with 8 bases fitting TRBD2. The CDR3 contains 15 residues. Germline V gene sequence: CDR1 WSHSY, CDR2 SAAADI. V shed 2 bases, J shed 2 bases, and the junction held 3 bases outside the gene matches.

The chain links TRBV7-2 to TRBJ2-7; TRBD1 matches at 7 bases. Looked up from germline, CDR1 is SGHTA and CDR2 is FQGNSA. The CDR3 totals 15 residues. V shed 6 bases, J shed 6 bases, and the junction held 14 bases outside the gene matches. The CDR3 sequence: CASRDAGTELTEQYF. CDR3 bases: TGTGCCAGCAGAGATGCCGGGACAGAGCTAACCGAGCAGTACTTC.

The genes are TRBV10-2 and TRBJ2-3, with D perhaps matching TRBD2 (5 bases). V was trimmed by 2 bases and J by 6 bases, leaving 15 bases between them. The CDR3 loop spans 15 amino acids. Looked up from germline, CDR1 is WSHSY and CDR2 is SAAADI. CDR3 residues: CASSEPLLAEDTQYF. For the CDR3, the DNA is TGCGCCAGCAGTGAGCCCCTCCTAGCAGAGGATACGCAGTATTTT.

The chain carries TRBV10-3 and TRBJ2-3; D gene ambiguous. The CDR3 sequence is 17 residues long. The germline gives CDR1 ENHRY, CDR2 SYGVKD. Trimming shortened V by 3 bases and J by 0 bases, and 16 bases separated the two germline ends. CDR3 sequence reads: CAISDPETLSSTDTQYF. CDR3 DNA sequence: TGTGCCATCAGTGATCCGGAGACCCTCAGTAGCACAGATACGCAGTATTTT.

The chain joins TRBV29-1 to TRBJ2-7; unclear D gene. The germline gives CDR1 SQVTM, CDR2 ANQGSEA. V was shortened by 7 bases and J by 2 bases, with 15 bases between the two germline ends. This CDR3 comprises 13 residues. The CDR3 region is CSAFLRNTYEQYF. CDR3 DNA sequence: TGCAGCGCCTTCTTAAGGAACACCTACGAGCAGTACTTC.

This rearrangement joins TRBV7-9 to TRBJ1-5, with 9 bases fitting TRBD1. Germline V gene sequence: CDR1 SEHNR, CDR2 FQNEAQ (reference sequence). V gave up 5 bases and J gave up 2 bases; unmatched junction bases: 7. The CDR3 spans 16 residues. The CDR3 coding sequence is TGTGCCAGCAGCAATACAGGGGGCGCGGGCAATCAGCCCCAGCATTTT. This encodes CASSNTGGAGNQPQHF.

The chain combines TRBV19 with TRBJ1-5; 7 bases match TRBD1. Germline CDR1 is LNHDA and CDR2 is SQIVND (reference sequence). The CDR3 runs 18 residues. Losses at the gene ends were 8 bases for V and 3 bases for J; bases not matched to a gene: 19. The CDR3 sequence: CASRTIEMDRLFNQPQHF. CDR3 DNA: TGTGCCAGTCGAACGATTGAAATGGACAGGCTCTTCAATCAGCCCCAGCATTTT. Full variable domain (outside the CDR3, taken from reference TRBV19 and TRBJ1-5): DGGITQSPKYLFRKEGQNVTLSCEQNLNHDAMYWYRQDPGQGLRLIYYSQIVNDFQKGDIAEGYSVSREKKESFPLTVTSAQKNPTAFYLCASRTIEMDRLFNQPQHFGDGTRLSIL.

The CDR3 DNA sequence: TGTGCCAGCAGCCGCCGAGGTCTTGAGCAGTTCTTC. This gives the protein CASSRRGLEQFF. The J gene is TRBJ2-1, the V gene TRBV7-9; D remains ambiguous. V was pared by 5 bases and J by 9 bases, with 11 bases between. The CDR3 totals 12 residues. Germline V gives CDR1 SEHNR, CDR2 FQNEAQ (reference sequence).

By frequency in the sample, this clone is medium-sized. This CDR3 reads CAISESVDRDEQYF. The CDR3, as DNA: TGTGCCATCAGTGAGTCGGTGGATAGGGACGAGCAGTACTTC. V is TRBV10-3 and J is TRBJ2-7; D unresolved. Trimming took 0 bases from V and 5 from J, leaving 11 bases between them. Germline-derived CDR1 and CDR2 are ENHRY and SYGVKD. The CDR3 totals 14 residues.

The CDR3 coding sequence is TGTGCCAGCGCCATTCCAGGGGAGCTGTTTTTT. Encoded protein: CASAIPGELFF. The chain has TRBV4-2 and TRBJ2-2; D uncertain. V dropped 8 bases and J dropped 8 bases, with 9 bases sitting between them. Germline assignment: CDR1 LGHNA and CDR2 YNFKEQ. This CDR3 has 11 residues.

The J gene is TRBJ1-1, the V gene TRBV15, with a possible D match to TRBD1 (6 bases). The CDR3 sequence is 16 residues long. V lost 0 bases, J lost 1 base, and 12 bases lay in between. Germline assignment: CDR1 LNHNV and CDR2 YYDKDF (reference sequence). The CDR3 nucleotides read TGTGCCACCAGCAGAGACAGGGGTCGTAAGAACACTGAAGCTTTCTTT. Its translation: CATSRDRGRKNTEAFF.

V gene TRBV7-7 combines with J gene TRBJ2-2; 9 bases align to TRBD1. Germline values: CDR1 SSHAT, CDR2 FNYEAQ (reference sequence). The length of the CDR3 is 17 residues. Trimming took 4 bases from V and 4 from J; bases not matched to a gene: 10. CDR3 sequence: CASSSAGTGIGTGELFF. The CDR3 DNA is TGTGCCAGCAGCTCCGCCGGGACAGGGATTGGCACCGGGGAGCTGTTTTTT.

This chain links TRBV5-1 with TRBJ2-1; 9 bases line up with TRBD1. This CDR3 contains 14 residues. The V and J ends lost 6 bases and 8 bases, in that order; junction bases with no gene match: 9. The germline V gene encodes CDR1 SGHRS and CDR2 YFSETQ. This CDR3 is CASTPGTGYYEQFF. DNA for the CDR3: TGCGCCAGCACTCCCGGGACAGGGTACTATGAGCAGTTCTTC.

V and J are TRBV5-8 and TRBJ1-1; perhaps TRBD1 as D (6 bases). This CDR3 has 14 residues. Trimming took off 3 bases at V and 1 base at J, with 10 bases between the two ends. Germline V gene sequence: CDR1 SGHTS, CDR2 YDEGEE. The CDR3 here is CASSWGTSNTEAFF. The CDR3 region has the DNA TGTGCCAGCAGCTGGGGGACATCGAACACTGAAGCTTTCTTT.

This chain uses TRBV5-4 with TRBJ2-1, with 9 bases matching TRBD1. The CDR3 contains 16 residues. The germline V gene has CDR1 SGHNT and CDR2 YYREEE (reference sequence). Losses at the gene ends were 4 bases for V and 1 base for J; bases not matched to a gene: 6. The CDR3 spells CASSPGTGPSYNEQFF. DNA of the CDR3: TGTGCCAGCAGCCCCGGGACAGGGCCATCCTACAATGAGCAGTTCTTC. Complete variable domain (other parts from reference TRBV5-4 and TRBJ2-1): ETGVTQSPTHLIKTRGQQVTLRCSSQSGHNTVSWYQQALGQGPQFIFQYYREEENGRGNFPPRFSGLQFPNYSSELNVNALELDDSALYLCASSPGTGPSYNEQFFGPGTRLTVL.

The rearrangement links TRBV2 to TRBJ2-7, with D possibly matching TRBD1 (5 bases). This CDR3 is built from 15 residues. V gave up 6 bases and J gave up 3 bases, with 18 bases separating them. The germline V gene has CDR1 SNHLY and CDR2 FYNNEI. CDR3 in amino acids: CASRDLQEPNYEQYF. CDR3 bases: TGTGCCAGCAGGGATTTACAGGAGCCGAACTACGAGCAGTACTTC.

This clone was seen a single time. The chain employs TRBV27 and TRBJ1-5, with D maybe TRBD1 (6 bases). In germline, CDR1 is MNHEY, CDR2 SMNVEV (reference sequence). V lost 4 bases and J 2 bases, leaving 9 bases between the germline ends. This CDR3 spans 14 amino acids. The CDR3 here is CASSSRQGNQPQHF. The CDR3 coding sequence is TGTGCCAGCAGTTCCCGACAGGGCAATCAGCCCCAGCATTTT.

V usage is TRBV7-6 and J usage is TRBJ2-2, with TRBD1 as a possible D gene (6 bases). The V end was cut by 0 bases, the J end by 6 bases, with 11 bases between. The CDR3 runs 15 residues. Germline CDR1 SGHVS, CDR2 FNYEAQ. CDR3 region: CASSLARRQAGELFF. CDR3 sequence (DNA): TGTGCCAGCAGCTTAGCGCGAAGACAGGCCGGGGAGCTGTTTTTT. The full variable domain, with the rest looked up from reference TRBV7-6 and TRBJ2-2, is GAGVSQSPRYKVTKRGQDVALRCDPISGHVSLYWYRQALGQGPEFLTYFNYEAQQDKSGLPNDRFSAERPEGSISTLTIQRTEQRDSAMYRCASSLARRQAGELFFGEGSRLTVL.

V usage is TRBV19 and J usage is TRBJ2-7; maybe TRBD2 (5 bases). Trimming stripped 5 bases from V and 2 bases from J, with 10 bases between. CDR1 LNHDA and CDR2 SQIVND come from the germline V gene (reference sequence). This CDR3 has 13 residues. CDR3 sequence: CASSVTGTYEQYF. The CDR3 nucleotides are TGTGCCAGTAGTGTGACGGGAACCTACGAGCAGTACTTC.